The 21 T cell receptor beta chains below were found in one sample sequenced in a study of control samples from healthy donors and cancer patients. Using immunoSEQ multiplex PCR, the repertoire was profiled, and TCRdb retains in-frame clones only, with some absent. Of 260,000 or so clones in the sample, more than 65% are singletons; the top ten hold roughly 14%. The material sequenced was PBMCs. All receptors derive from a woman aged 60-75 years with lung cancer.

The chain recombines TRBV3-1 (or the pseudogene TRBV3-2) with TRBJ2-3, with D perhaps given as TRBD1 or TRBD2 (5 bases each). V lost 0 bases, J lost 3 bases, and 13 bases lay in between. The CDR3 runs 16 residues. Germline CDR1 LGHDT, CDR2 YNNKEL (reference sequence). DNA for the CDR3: TGTGCCAGCAGCCAAGATCTTTCTGGGGGAACAGATACGCAGTATTTT. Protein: CASSQDLSGGTDTQYF.

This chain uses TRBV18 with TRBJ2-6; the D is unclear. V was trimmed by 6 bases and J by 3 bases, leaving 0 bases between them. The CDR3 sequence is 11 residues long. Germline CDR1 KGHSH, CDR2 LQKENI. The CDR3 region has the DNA TGTGCCAGCTCTGGGGCCAACGTCCTGACTTTC. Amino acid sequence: CASSGANVLTF.

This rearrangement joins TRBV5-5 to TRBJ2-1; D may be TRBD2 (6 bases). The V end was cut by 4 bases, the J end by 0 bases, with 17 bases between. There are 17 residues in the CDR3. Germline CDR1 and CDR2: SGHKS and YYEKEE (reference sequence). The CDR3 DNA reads TGTGCCAGCAGCCCCCGCCCGGCGGGGACCTCCTACAATGAGCAGTTCTTC. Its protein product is CASSPRPAGTSYNEQFF.

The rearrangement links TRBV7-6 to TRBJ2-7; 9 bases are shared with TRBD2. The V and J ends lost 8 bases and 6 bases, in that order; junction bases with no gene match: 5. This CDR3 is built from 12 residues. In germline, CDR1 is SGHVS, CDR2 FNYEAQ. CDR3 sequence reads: CASFAGGLEQYF. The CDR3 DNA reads TGTGCCAGCTTTGCGGGAGGGCTCGAGCAGTACTTC.

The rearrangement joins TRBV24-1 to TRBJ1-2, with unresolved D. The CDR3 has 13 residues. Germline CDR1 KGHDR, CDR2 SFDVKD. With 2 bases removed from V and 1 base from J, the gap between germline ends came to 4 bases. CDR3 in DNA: TGTGCCACCAGTGATTCGGGTAACTATGGCTACACCTTC. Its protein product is CATSDSGNYGYTF.

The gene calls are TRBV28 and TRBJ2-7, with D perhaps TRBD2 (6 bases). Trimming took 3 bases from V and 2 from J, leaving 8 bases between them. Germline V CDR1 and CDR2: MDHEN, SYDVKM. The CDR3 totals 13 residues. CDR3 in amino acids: CASSLRGPYEQYF. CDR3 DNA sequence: TGTGCCAGCAGTTTGCGGGGCCCCTACGAGCAGTACTTC.

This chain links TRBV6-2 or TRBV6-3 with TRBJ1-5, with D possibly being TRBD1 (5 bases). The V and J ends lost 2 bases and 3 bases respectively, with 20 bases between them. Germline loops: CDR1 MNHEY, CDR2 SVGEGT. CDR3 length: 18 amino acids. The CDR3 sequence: CASSYGPPRQGINQPQHF. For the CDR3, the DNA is TGTGCCAGCAGTTACGGACCCCCCCGGCAGGGTATCAATCAGCCCCAGCATTTT.

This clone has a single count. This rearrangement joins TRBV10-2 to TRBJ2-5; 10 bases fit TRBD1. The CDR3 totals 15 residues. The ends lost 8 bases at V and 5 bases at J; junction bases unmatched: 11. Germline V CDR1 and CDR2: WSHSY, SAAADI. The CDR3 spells CASRRQGAVWETQYF. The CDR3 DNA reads TGCGCCAGCCGACGACAGGGGGCGGTTTGGGAGACCCAGTACTTC.

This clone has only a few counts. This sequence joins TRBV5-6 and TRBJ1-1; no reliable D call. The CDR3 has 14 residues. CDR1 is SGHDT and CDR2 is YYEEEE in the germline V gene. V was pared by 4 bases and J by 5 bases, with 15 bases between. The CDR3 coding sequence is TGTGCCAGCAGCCCGGGCGTGGTGGGGACTGAAGCTTTCTTT. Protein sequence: CASSPGVVGTEAFF.

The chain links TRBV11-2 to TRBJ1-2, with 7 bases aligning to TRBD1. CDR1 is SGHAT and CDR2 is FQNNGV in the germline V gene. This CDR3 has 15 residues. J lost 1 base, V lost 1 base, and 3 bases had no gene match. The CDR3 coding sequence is TGTGCCAGCAGCTTAGGGACAGGAGTTAACTATGGCTACACCTTC. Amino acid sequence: CASSLGTGVNYGYTF.

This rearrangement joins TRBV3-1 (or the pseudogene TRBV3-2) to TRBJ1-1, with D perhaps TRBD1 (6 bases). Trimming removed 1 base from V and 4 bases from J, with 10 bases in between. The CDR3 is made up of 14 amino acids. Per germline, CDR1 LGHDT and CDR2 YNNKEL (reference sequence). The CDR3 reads CASSQAGVATEAFF. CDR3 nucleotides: TGTGCCAGCAGCCAAGCAGGGGTCGCCACTGAAGCTTTCTTT.

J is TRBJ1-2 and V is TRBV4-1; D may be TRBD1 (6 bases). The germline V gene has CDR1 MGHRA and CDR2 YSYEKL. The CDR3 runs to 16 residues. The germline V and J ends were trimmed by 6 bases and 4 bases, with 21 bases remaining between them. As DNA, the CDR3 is TGCGCCAGCAGTTCCGCTGCGGGGGGCGATGTCTATGGCTACACCTTC. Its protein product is CASSSAAGGDVYGYTF.

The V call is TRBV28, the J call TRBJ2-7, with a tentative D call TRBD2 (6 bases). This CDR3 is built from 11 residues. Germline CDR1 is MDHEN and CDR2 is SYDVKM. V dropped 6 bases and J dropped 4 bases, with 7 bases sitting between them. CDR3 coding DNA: TGTGCCAGCAGGGGGGGATACGAGCAGTACTTC. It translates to CASRGGYEQYF.

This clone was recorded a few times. The CDR3: CSAKGGTEAFF. The CDR3 DNA follows: TGCAGTGCTAAAGGGGGGACTGAAGCTTTCTTT. The chain has TRBV20-1 and TRBJ1-1; maybe TRBD1 (6 bases). Germline loops: CDR1 DFQATT, CDR2 SNEGSKA (reference sequence). The CDR3 is 11 residues long. Trimming cost V 4 bases and J 5 bases, with 8 bases left between them.

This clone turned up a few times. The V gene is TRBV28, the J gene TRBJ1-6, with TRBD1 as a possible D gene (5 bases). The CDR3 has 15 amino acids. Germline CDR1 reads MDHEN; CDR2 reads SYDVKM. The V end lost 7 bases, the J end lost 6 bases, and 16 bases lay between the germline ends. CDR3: CASNTQGWGNSPLHF. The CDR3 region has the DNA TGTGCCAGCAACACTCAGGGTTGGGGTAATTCACCCCTCCACTTT. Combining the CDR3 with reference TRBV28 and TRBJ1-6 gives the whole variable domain DVKVTQSSRYLVKRTGEKVFLECVQDMDHENMFWYRQDPGLGLRLIYFSYDVKMKEKGDIPEGYSVSREKKERFSLILESASTNQTSMYLCASNTQGWGNSPLHFGNGTRLTVT.

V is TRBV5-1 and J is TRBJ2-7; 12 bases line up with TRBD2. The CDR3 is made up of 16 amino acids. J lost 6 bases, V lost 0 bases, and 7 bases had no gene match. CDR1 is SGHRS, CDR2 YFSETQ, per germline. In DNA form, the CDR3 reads TGCGCCAGCAGCTTGGAGGCGACTAGCGGGAGAGGCGAGCAGTACTTC. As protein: CASSLEATSGRGEQYF.

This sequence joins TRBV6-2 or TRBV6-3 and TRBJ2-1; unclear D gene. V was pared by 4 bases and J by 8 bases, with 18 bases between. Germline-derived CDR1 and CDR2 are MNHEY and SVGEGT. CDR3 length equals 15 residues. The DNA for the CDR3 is TGTGCCAGCAGTTTCCCTCACGGCGTAAGGGATGAGCAGTTCTTC. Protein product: CASSFPHGVRDEQFF.

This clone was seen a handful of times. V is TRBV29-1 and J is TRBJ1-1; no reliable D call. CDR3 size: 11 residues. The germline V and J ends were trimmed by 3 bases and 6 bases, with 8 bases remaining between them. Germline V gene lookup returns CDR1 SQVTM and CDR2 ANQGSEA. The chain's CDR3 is CSVEAGPEAFF. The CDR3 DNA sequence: TGCAGCGTTGAGGCGGGTCCTGAAGCTTTCTTT.

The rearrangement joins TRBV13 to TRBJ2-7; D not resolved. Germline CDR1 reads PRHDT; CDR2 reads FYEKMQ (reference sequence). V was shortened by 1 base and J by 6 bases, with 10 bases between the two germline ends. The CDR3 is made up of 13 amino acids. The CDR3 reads CASSLAPSPEQYF. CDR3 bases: TGTGCCAGCAGCTTAGCTCCCTCCCCCGAGCAGTACTTC.

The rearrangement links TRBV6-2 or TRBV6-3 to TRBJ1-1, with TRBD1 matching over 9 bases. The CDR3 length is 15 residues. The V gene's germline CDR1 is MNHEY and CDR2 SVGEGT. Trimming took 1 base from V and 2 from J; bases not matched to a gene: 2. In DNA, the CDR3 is TGTGCCAGCAGTTACTTAACAGGGGGCAACACTGAAGCTTTCTTT. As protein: CASSYLTGGNTEAFF.

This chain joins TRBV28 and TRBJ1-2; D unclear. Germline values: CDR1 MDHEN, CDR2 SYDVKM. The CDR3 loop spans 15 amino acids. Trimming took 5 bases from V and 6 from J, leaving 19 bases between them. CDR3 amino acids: CASSPPVAFSDGYTF. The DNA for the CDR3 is TGTGCCAGCAGTCCGCCAGTAGCATTTAGCGATGGCTACACCTTC.